The 14 T cell receptor beta chains presented below share a single source sample, sequenced in a study of blood T cell repertoires in COVID-19. Generated by immunoSEQ multiplex PCR, the TCRdb table keeps only in-frame clones and is missing some. This repertoire shows over 250,000 clones, over 80% found once; its top ten account for around 8.9%. Sequenced: PBMCs or T cells enriched from blood (not recorded which). These receptors were obtained from a young woman who had recovered from COVID-19.

This clone was picked up a small number of times. V is TRBV6-5 and J is TRBJ2-7; possible D gene TRBD2, 6 bases. V was clipped by 2 bases and J by 13 bases, with 9 bases between them. The CDR3 runs to 10 residues. Germline assignment: CDR1 MNHEY and CDR2 SVGAGI. The CDR3 DNA sequence: TGTGCCAGCAGTTACAACGGGAGTTACTTC. This codes for CASSYNGSYF.

Turning to this clone: The sample contains more than one DNA sequence encoding this CDR3. The J gene is TRBJ2-5, the V gene TRBV7-2; possibly TRBD2 for D (5 bases). This CDR3 is built from 13 residues. Trimming cost V 1 base and J 4 bases, with 7 bases left between them. Germline assignment: CDR1 SGHTA and CDR2 FQGNSA. The CDR3 region is CASSLVGGETQYF. As DNA, the CDR3 is TGTGCCAGCAGCTTAGTTGGAGGAGAGACCCAGTACTTC.

The chain is built from TRBV28 and TRBJ1-5, with a tentative D call TRBD1 (5 bases). Between the trimmed V and J ends, which lost 8 bases and 1 base, there was a span of 12 bases. Germline CDR1 and CDR2: MDHEN and SYDVKM. This CDR3 is built from 14 residues. CDR3 amino acids: CASRGGGSNQPQHF. CDR3 bases: TGTGCCAGCCGCGGGGGGGGGAGCAATCAGCCCCAGCATTTT.

This clone appeared a single time. This sequence joins TRBV5-1 and TRBJ1-1, with a possible D match to TRBD1 (5 bases). V gave up 7 bases and J gave up 6 bases, with 16 bases separating them. CDR1 and CDR2 from the germline V gene are SGHRS and YFSETQ. This CDR3 is 13 amino acids long. The CDR3 sequence is CASARERTSEAFF. The DNA for the CDR3 is TGCGCCAGCGCACGAGAACGGACATCTGAAGCTTTCTTT.

The rearrangement uses TRBV5-4 and TRBJ2-5; the match to TRBD2 covers 8 bases. The CDR3 spans 15 residues. The V gene's germline CDR1 is SGHNT and CDR2 YYREEE (reference sequence). V lost 4 bases and J lost 7; bases outside the gene matches: 12. This chain's CDR3 is CASSPPRGGIRTQYF. In DNA form, the CDR3 reads TGTGCCAGCAGCCCCCCCCGGGGGGGCATTCGGACCCAGTACTTC.

This chain joins TRBV5-1 and TRBJ1-1; TRBD1 might be the D (6 bases). The CDR3 has 12 amino acids. Germline CDR1 reads SGHRS; CDR2 reads YFSETQ. V was trimmed by 6 bases and J by 5 bases, leaving 11 bases between them. The CDR3 reads CASIGRGTEAFF. The CDR3 DNA is TGCGCCAGCATCGGCAGGGGAACTGAAGCTTTCTTT.

V gene TRBV19 combines with J gene TRBJ1-5; 7 bases are a match to TRBD1. Germline trimming cut 4 bases from V and 6 bases from J; bases unmatched to any gene: 9. Per germline, CDR1 LNHDA and CDR2 SQIVND (reference sequence). The CDR3 covers 15 residues. The CDR3, as DNA: TGTGCCAGTAGTAACGTCCAGGGGGGTAGTCAGCCCCAGCATTTT. The encoded protein is CASSNVQGGSQPQHF.

V is TRBV4-3 and J is TRBJ2-2; 8 bases fit TRBD1. The CDR3 has 16 amino acids. Germline CDR1 and CDR2: LGHNA and YSLEER. The J segment lost 4 bases and the V segment lost 0 bases, leaving 4 bases of the junction unmatched. CDR3 loop: CASSQEAQGGTGELFF. CDR3 bases: TGCGCCAGCAGCCAAGAAGCACAGGGGGGCACCGGGGAGCTGTTTTTT.

Comment on this clone: Other DNA sequences of this sample code for an identical CDR3. CDR3 amino acids: CASSLEAGSGNTIYF. The CDR3 bases are TGTGCCAGCAGCTTAGAGGCAGGGTCTGGAAACACCATATATTTT. V gene TRBV7-8 combines with J gene TRBJ1-3, with a possible D match to TRBD1 (5 bases). This CDR3 region has 15 residues. Between the trimmed V and J ends, which lost 1 base and 1 base, there was a span of 8 bases. In germline, CDR1 is SGHVS, CDR2 FQNEAQ. The variable domain in full, completed from reference TRBV7-8 and TRBJ1-3, reads GAGVSQSPRYKVAKRGQDVALRCDPISGHVSLFWYQQALGQGPEFLTYFQNEAQLDKSGLPSDRFFAERPEGSVSTLKIQRTQQEDSAVYLCASSLEAGSGNTIYFGEGSWLTVV.

This clone appeared once. The chain combines TRBV7-9 with TRBJ2-1; possibly TRBD2 for D (5 bases). The V and J ends lost 7 bases and 2 bases respectively, with 15 bases between them. Germline V CDR1 and CDR2: SEHNR, FQNEAQ (reference sequence). The CDR3 spans 15 residues. In DNA form, the CDR3 reads TGTGCCAGCATAGGCATTGAGGGCACCTACAATGAGCAGTTCTTC. Translating it yields CASIGIEGTYNEQFF.

The rearrangement uses TRBV27 and TRBJ2-3; maybe TRBD2 (5 bases). Germline V gene data show CDR1 as MNHEY and CDR2 as SMNVEV (reference sequence). Trimming pared 6 bases from V and 2 bases from J, leaving 18 bases between. The CDR3 has 16 amino acids. In nucleotides, the CDR3 is TGTGCCAGCAGACCCCTTAGCGCTCTGTCCACAGATACGCAGTATTTT. As protein: CASRPLSALSTDTQYF.

As concerns this clone: At one end the junction does not follow the germline gene, possibly because of a read error. Other DNA sequences within the sample encode an identical CDR3. V and J are TRBV5-5 and TRBJ2-2; tentatively, D is TRBD2 (5 bases). Germline V gives CDR1 SGHKS, CDR2 YYEKEE (reference sequence). The CDR3 has 13 residues. The DNA of the CDR3 is TGTGCCAGCAGCTTGGGGAACACCGGGGAGCTATTTTTT. Amino acid sequence: CASSLGNTGELFF.

The V call is TRBV7-9, the J call TRBJ2-1; weak D call: TRBD1 (6 bases). Germline V gene data show CDR1 as SEHNR and CDR2 as FQNEAQ (reference sequence). The ends were cut back, 6 bases at V and 9 bases at J, with 21 bases in the middle. The CDR3 has 15 residues. CDR3 DNA: TGTGCCAGCAGAACGGGACAACATATCGAGGGTGAGCAGTTCTTC. The encoded protein is CASRTGQHIEGEQFF.

The chain employs TRBV12-3 or TRBV12-4 and TRBJ1-2; tentative D call: TRBD1 (6 bases). The CDR3 has 13 residues. Between the trimmed V and J ends, which lost 4 bases and 8 bases, there was a span of 14 bases. The CDR3 protein is CASSSFTGWGYTF. CDR3 in DNA: TGTGCCAGCAGTTCGTTCACAGGGTGGGGCTACACCTTC.